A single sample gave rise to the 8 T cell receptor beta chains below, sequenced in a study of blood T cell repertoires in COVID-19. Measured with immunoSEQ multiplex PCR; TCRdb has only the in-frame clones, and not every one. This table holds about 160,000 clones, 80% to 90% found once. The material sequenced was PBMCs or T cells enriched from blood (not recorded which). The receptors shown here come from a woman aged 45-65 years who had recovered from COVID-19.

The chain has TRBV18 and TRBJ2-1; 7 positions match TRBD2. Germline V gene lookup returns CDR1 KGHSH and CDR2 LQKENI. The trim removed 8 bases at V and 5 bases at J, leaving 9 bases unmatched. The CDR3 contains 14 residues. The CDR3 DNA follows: TGTGCCAGCAGCCGGGACTACCAGGACAATGAGCAGTTCTTC. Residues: CASSRDYQDNEQFF.

This CDR3 reads CASSFQKNTGELFF. The CDR3 bases are TGTGCCAGCAGTTTCCAGAAGAACACCGGGGAGCTGTTTTTT. The rearrangement joins TRBV27 to TRBJ2-2; no clear D. Trimming shortened V by 3 bases and J by 1 base, and 6 bases separated the two germline ends. CDR3 length equals 14 residues. The germline CDR1 and CDR2 sequences are MNHEY and SMNVEV (reference sequence).

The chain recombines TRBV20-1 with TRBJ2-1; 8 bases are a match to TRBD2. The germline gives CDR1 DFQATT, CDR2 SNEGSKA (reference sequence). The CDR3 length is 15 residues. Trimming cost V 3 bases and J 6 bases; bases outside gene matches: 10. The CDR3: CSASSPGLELNEQFF. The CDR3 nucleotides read TGCAGTGCTAGTTCCCCGGGACTAGAGCTCAATGAGCAGTTCTTC.

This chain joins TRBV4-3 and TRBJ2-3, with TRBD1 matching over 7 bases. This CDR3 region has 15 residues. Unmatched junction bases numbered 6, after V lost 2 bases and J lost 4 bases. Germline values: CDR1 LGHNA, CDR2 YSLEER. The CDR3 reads CASSQQGRGPDTQYF. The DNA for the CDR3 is TGCGCCAGCAGCCAACAGGGAAGGGGGCCAGATACGCAGTATTTT.

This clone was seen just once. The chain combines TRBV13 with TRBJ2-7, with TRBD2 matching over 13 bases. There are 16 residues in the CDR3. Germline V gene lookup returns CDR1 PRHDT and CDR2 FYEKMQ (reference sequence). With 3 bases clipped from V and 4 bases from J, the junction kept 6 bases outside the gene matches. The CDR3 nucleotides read TGTGCCAGCAGCTTCCGGACTAGCGGGAGTGATTACGAGCAGTACTTC. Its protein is CASSFRTSGSDYEQYF.

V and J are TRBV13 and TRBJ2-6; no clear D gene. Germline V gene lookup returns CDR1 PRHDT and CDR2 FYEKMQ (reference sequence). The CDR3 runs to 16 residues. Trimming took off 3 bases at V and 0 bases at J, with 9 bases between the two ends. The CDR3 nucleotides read TGTGCCAGCAGCTTGACATCACCCTCTGGGGCCAACGTCCTGACTTTC. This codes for CASSLTSPSGANVLTF.

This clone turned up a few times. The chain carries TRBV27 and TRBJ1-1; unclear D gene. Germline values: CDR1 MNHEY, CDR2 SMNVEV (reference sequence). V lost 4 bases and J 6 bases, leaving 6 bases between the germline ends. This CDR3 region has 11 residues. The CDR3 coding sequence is TGTGCCAGCAGTTCCGCGGCTGAAGCTTTCTTT. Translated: CASSSAAEAFF.

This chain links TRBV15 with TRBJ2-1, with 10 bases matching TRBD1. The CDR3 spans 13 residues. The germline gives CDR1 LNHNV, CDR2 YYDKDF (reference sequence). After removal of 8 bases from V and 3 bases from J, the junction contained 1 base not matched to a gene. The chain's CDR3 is CATRDRGYNEQFF. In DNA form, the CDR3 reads TGTGCCACCCGGGACAGGGGCTACAATGAGCAGTTCTTC.